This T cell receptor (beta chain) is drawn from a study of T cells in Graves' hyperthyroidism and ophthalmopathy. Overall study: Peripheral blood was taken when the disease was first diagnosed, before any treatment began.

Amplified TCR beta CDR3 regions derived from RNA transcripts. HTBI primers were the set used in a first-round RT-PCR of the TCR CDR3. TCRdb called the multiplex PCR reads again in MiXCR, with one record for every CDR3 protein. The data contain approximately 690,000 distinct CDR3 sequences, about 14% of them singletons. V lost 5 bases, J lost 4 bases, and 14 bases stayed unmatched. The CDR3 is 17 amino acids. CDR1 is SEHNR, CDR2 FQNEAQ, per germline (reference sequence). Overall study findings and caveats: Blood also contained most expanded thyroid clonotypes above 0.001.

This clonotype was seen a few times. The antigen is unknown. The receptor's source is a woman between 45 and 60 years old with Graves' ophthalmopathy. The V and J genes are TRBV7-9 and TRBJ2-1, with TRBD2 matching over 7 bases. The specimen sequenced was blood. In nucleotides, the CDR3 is TGTGCCAGCAGCCCCCTGTCAGGGAGCGGGATTTACAATGAGCAGTTCTTC. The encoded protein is CASSPLSGSGIYNEQFF. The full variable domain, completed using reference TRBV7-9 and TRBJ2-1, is DTGVSQNPRHKITKRGQNVTFRCDPISEHNRLYWYRQTLGQGPEFLTYFQNEAQLEKSRLLSDRFSAERPKGSFSTLEIQRTEQGDSAMYLCASSPLSGSGIYNEQFFGPGTRLTVL.